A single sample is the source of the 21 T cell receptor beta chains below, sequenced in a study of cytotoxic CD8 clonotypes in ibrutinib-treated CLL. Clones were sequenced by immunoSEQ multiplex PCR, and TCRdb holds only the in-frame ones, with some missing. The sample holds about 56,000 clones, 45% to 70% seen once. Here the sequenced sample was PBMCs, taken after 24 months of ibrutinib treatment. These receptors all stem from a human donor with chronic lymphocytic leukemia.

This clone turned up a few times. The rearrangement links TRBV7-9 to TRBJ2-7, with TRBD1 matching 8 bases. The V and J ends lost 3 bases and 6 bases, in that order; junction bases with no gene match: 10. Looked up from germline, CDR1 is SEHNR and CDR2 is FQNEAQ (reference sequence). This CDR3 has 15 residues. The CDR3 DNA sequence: TGTGCCAGCAGCTTGACAGGGGACTTTTTATTCGAGCAGTACTTC. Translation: CASSLTGDFLFEQYF.

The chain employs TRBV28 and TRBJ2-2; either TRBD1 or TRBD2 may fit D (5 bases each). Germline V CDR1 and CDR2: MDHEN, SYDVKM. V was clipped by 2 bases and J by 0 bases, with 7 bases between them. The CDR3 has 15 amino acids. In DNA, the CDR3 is TGTGCCAGCAGTTTAGGGGGTGCGAACACCGGGGAGCTGTTTTTT. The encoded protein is CASSLGGANTGELFF.

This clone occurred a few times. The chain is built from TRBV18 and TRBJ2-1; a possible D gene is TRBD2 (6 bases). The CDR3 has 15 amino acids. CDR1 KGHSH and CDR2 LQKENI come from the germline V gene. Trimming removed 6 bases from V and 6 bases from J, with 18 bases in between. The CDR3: CASSPSRGGTNEQFF. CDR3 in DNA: TGTGCCAGCTCCCCAAGCCGGGGCGGGACCAATGAGCAGTTCTTC.

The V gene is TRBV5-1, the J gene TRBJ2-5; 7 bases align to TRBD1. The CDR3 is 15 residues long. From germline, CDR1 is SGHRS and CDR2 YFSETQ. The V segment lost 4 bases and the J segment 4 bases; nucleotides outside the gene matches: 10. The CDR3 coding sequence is TGCGCCAGCAGCCCGGCAGGGGGACCAGCAGAGACCCAGTACTTC. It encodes CASSPAGGPAETQYF.

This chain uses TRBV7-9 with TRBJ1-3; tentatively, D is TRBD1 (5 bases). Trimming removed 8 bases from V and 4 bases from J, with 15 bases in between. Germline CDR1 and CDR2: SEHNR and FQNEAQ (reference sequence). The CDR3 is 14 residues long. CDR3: CASGLRVGGNTIYF. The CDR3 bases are TGTGCCAGCGGTCTCAGGGTGGGAGGAAACACCATATATTTT. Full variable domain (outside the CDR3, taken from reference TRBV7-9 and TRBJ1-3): DTGVSQNPRHKITKRGQNVTFRCDPISEHNRLYWYRQTLGQGPEFLTYFQNEAQLEKSRLLSDRFSAERPKGSFSTLEIQRTEQGDSAMYLCASGLRVGGNTIYFGEGSWLTVV.

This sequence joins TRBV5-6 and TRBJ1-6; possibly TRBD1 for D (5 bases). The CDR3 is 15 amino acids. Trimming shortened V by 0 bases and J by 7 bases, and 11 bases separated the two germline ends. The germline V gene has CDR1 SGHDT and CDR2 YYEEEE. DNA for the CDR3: TGTGCCAGCAGCTTGGCCATGGGACTCAATTCACCCCTCCACTTT. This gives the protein CASSLAMGLNSPLHF.

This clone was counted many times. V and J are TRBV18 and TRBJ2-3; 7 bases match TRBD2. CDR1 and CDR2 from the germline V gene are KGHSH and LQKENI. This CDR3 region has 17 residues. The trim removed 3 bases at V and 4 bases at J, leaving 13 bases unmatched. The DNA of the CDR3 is TGTGCCAGCTCACCTGCGACTAGCTCAACGGGGTCAGATACGCAGTATTTT. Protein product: CASSPATSSTGSDTQYF.

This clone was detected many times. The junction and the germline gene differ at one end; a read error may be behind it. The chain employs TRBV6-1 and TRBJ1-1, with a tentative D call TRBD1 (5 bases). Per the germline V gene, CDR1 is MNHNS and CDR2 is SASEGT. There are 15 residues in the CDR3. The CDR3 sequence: CASSVGAGANSEAFF. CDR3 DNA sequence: TGTGCCAGCAGTGTTGGGGCCGGGGCGAACTCTGAAGCTTTCTTT.

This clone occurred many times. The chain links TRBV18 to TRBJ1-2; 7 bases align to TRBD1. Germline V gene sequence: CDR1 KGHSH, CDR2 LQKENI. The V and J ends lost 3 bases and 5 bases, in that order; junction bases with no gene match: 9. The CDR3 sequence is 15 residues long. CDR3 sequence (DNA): TGTGCCAGCTCACCCACAGGGGAAGATTTATATGGCTACACCTTC. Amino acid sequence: CASSPTGEDLYGYTF.

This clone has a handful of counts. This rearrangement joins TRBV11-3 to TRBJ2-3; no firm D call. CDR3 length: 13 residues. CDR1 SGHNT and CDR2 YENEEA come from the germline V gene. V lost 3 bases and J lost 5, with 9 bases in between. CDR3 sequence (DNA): TGTGCCAGCAGCTTTTCGTCGAGAGATACGCAGTATTTT. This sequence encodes CASSFSSRDTQYF. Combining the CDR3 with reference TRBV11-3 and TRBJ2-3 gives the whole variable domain EAGVVQSPRYKIIEKKQPVAFWCNPISGHNTLYWYLQNLGQGPELLIRYENEEAVDDSQLPKDRFSAERLKGVDSTLKIQPAELGDSAVYLCASSFSSRDTQYFGPGTRLTVL.

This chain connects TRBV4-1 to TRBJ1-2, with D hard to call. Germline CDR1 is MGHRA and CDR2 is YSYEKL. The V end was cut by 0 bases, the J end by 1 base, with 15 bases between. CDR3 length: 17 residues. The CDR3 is CASSQEGRGVLNYGYTF. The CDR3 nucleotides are TGCGCCAGCAGCCAAGAAGGGAGAGGAGTTCTTAACTATGGCTACACCTTC.

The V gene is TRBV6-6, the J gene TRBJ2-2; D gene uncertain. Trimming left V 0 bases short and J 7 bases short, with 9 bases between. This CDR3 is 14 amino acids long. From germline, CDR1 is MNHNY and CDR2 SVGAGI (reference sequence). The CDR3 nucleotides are TGTGCCAGCAGTTACTCAACCCTCGGCGGGGAGCTGTTTTTT. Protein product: CASSYSTLGGELFF.

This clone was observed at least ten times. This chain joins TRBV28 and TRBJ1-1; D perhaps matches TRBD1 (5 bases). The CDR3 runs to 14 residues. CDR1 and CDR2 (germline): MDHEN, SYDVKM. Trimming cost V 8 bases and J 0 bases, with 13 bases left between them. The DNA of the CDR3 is TGTGCCAGCTGTGGAGGGGCTCTGAACACTGAAGCTTTCTTT. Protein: CASCGGALNTEAFF.

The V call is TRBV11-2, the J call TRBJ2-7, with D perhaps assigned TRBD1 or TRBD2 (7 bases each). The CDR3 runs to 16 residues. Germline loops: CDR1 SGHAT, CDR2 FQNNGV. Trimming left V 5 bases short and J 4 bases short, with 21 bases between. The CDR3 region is CASSAGGETGSYEQYF. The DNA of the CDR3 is TGTGCCAGCAGCGCAGGGGGGGAGACAGGGTCTTACGAGCAGTACTTC. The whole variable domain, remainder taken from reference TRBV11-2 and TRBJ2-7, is EAGVAQSPRYKIIEKRQSVAFWCNPISGHATLYWYQQILGQGPKLLIQFQNNGVVDDSQLPKDRFSAERLKGVDSTLKIQPAKLEDSAVYLCASSAGGETGSYEQYFGPGTRLTVT.

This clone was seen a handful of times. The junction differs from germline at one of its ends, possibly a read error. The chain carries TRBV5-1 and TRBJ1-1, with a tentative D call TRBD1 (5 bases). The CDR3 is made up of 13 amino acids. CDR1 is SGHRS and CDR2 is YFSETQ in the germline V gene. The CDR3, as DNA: TGCGCCAGCAGTTTGGACGGGGGGACTGAAGCTTTCTTT. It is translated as CASSLDGGTEAFF.

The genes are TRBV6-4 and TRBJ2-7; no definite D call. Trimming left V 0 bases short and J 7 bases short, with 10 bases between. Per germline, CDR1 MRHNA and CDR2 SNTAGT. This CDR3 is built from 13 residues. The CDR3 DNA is TGTGCCAGCAGTGACTCGGGCTTGGGGGAGCAGTACTTC. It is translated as CASSDSGLGEQYF.

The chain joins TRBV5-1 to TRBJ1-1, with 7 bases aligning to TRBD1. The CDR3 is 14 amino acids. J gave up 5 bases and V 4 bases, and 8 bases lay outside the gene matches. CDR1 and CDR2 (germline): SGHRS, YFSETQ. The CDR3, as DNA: TGCGCCAGCAGCACCTCAGGGGGATTAACTGAAGCTTTCTTT. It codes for CASSTSGGLTEAFF.

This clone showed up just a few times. This CDR3 reads CASSRGTSGYNEQFF. Written as DNA, the CDR3 is TGTGCCAGCAGCCGCGGGACTAGCGGGTACAATGAGCAGTTCTTC. V and J are TRBV4-2 and TRBJ2-1; 12 bases line up with TRBD2. With V trimmed by 4 bases and J by 4 bases, 2 bases remained unmatched. The germline V gene has CDR1 LGHNA and CDR2 YNFKEQ. This CDR3 has 15 residues.

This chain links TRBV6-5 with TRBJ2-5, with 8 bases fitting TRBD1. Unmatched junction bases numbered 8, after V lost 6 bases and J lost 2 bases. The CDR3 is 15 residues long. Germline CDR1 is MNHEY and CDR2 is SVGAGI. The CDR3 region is CASSPGQALQETQYF. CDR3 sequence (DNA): TGTGCCAGCAGCCCGGGACAGGCGCTACAAGAGACCCAGTACTTC.

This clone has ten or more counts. CDR3 sequence: CASSPLGLVSHNEQFF. In DNA form, the CDR3 reads TGTGCCAGCAGCCCGTTGGGACTAGTTTCCCACAATGAGCAGTTCTTC. V usage is TRBV9 and J usage is TRBJ2-1; TRBD2 agrees at 8 bases. The junction had 11 bases not matched to a gene; V was cut back by 4 bases and J by 5 bases. CDR1 is SGDLS and CDR2 is YYNGEE in the germline V gene. This CDR3 comprises 16 residues.

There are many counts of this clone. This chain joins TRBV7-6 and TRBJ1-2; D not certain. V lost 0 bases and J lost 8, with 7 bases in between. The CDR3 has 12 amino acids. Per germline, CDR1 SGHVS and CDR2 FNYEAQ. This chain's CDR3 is CASSLAGHGYTF. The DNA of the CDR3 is TGTGCCAGCAGCTTAGCAGGTCACGGCTACACCTTC.